Each of the 23 T cell receptor beta chains below was sequenced from the same sample in a study of T-cell reconstitution after alpha-beta-depleted transplantation in children. Unique molecular identifiers tagged the TCRbeta library. TCRdb re-derived calls from the PCR reads in MiXCR, one entry per CDR3 protein. The data contain about 240,000 distinct CDR3 sequences, roughly 25% of them singletons. Material: PBMCs, obtained before TCRalphabeta/CD19-depleted stem cell transplant. The receptor set was obtained from a girl aged 2-10 years with Fanconi anemia, due to receive a stem cell transplant.

This rearrangement joins TRBV30 to TRBJ2-7; tentatively, D is TRBD2 (5 bases). Trimming removed 7 bases from V and 3 bases from J, with 16 bases in between. The CDR3 contains 13 residues. Germline loops: CDR1 GTSNPN, CDR2 SVGIG (reference sequence). In nucleotides, the CDR3 is TGTGCCTCGACTAACAACCCTCTCTACGAGCAGTACTTC. It is translated as CASTNNPLYEQYF.

The chain employs TRBV20-1 and TRBJ1-1; D unclear. CDR1 and CDR2 (germline): DFQATT, SNEGSKA (reference sequence). Trimming left V 2 bases short and J 1 base short, with 8 bases between. This CDR3 is 13 amino acids long. CDR3 nucleotide sequence: TGCAGTGCTAGATTGAGTCGGAACACTGAAGCTTTCTTT. Its protein product is CSARLSRNTEAFF.

This clonotype was observed at least ten times. V is TRBV20-1 and J is TRBJ2-7; 11 nucleotides match TRBD2. Germline assignment: CDR1 DFQATT and CDR2 SNEGSKA (reference sequence). Trimming cost V 2 bases and J 11 bases; bases outside gene matches: 11. The CDR3 consists of 14 residues. CDR3 residues: CSARSSSGGTQKYF. The CDR3 DNA is TGCAGTGCTAGATCGTCTAGCGGGGGGACCCAAAAGTACTTC.

The chain joins TRBV7-2 to TRBJ2-7, with 10 bases identical to TRBD2. Germline V gene lookup returns CDR1 SGHTA and CDR2 FQGNSA. This CDR3 has 15 residues. Trimming removed 5 bases from V and 3 bases from J; junction bases left unmatched: 7. CDR3: CASSPQRGGGYEQYF. As DNA, the CDR3 is TGTGCCAGCAGCCCCCAGCGGGGGGGAGGCTACGAGCAGTACTTC. The entire variable domain, with the rest obtained from reference TRBV7-2 and TRBJ2-7, is as follows: GAGVSQSPSNKVTEKGKDVELRCDPISGHTALYWYRQSLGQGLEFLIYFQGNSAPDKSGLPSDRFSAERTGGSVSTLTIQRTQQEDSAVYLCASSPQRGGGYEQYFGPGTRLTVT.

This clonotype was counted a few times. This rearrangement joins TRBV7-6 to TRBJ2-5; 7 positions match TRBD1. This CDR3 has 15 residues. Per germline, CDR1 SGHVS and CDR2 FNYEAQ. J lost 0 bases, V lost 4 bases, and 5 bases had no gene match. The CDR3 spells CASSYSRGYQETQYF. Written as DNA, the CDR3 is TGTGCCAGCAGCTACTCCAGGGGGTACCAAGAGACCCAGTACTTC.

This clonotype was recorded at least ten times. The chain recombines TRBV20-1 with TRBJ1-2; 9 nucleotides line up with TRBD1. V lost 6 bases and J lost 3; bases outside the gene matches: 8. CDR1 is DFQATT, CDR2 SNEGSKA, per germline (reference sequence). The CDR3 runs to 14 residues. CDR3 sequence: CSAPNWTGDYGYTF. CDR3 nucleotides: TGCAGTGCGCCGAATTGGACAGGGGACTATGGCTACACCTTC.

This clonotype appeared many times. This chain joins TRBV7-2 and TRBJ2-1; 7 nucleotides match TRBD2. Trimming at V came to 1 base and at J to 6 bases, leaving 3 bases not matched to a gene. Per germline, CDR1 SGHTA and CDR2 FQGNSA. The CDR3 runs to 14 residues. The CDR3 region is CASSLGGSTNEQFF. Written as DNA, the CDR3 is TGTGCCAGCAGCTTAGGCGGGAGCACCAATGAGCAGTTCTTC. The variable domain in full, completed from reference TRBV7-2 and TRBJ2-1, reads GAGVSQSPSNKVTEKGKDVELRCDPISGHTALYWYRQSLGQGLEFLIYFQGNSAPDKSGLPSDRFSAERTGGSVSTLTIQRTQQEDSAVYLCASSLGGSTNEQFFGPGTRLTVL.

This clonotype was recorded many times. This chain joins TRBV6-2 or TRBV6-3 and TRBJ2-7; 16 bases match TRBD2. Per the germline V gene, CDR1 is MNHEY and CDR2 is SVGEGT. There are 14 residues in the CDR3. The CDR3: CASSGLAGGPFQYF. CDR3 DNA sequence: TGTGCGAGCTCGGGACTAGCGGGAGGGCCCTTTCAGTACTTC.

This clonotype has ten or more counts. J is TRBJ2-1 and V is TRBV12-3 or TRBV12-4; 13 nucleotides agree with TRBD2. CDR3 length equals 17 residues. V trimming: 2 bases; J trimming: 7 bases; junction bases outside the gene matches: 8. The CDR3 DNA sequence: TGTGCCAGCAGTTTAAGGGCCGAGACTAGCGGGAGGAATGAGCAGTTCTTC. This translates into CASSLRAETSGRNEQFF.

This clonotype showed up just a few times. The rearrangement uses TRBV7-8 and TRBJ2-1; TRBD2 aligns across 13 bases. This CDR3 has 15 residues. Germline V CDR1 and CDR2: SGHVS, FQNEAQ. The ends lost 7 bases at V and 10 bases at J; junction bases unmatched: 10. CDR3 coding DNA: TGTGCCAGCACCGGACTAGCGGGAGTCAGGGCCGAGCAGTTCTTC. This sequence encodes CASTGLAGVRAEQFF.

This clonotype has more than one count but fewer than ten. J is TRBJ2-1 and V is TRBV5-6; the match to TRBD2 covers 13 bases. This CDR3 comprises 16 residues. V dropped 4 bases and J dropped 4; count of bases not matched to a gene: 5. CDR1 and CDR2 (germline): SGHDT, YYEEEE. CDR3 amino acids: CASSGLAGALYNEQFF. Here the CDR3 DNA reads TGTGCCAGCAGCGGACTAGCGGGGGCCCTATACAATGAGCAGTTCTTC.

This clonotype was picked up many times. The genes are TRBV29-1 and TRBJ2-7; possible D gene TRBD1, 6 bases. Trimming removed 7 bases at V and 1 base at J, with 14 bases between. Germline V gene data show CDR1 as SQVTM and CDR2 as ANQGSEA. This CDR3 has 13 amino acids. CDR3 protein: CSAGRRGSYEQYF. The DNA for the CDR3 is TGCAGCGCCGGGCGCAGGGGATCCTACGAGCAGTACTTC.

This clonotype was picked up a small number of times. The chain links TRBV12-3 or TRBV12-4 to TRBJ2-3, with TRBD2 matching 10 bases. V lost 2 bases and J lost 2; bases outside the gene matches: 7. The length of the CDR3 is 17 residues. The CDR3 DNA is TGTGCCAGCAGTTTATTCATAGCGGGAGGCGCCACAGATACGCAGTATTTT. This translates into CASSLFIAGGATDTQYF.

This chain connects TRBV20-1 to TRBJ1-5; D call uncertain. The CDR3 is 14 residues long. Germline CDR1 and CDR2: DFQATT and SNEGSKA (reference sequence). Trimming stripped 7 bases from V and 7 bases from J, with 20 bases between. The CDR3 here is CSVSTRREYQPQHF. CDR3 DNA: TGCAGTGTCTCAACTCGGAGAGAATACCAGCCCCAGCATTTT.

This clonotype appeared many times. This sequence joins TRBV12-3 or TRBV12-4 and TRBJ2-3, with D possibly TRBD1 on 6 matching bases. This CDR3 has 18 amino acids. V lost 3 bases and J lost 0, with 19 bases in between. CDR3 region: CASSFGTPQGPSTDTQYF. The DNA of the CDR3 is TGTGCCAGCAGTTTTGGTACCCCACAGGGACCTAGCACAGATACGCAGTATTTT.

The J gene is TRBJ2-7, the V gene TRBV20-1; 10 bases map to TRBD1. The CDR3 spans 17 residues. The germline V gene encodes CDR1 DFQATT and CDR2 SNEGSKA (reference sequence). V shed 0 bases, J shed 2 bases, and the junction held 10 bases outside the gene matches. CDR3 sequence (DNA): TGCAGTGCTAGAGATCTGGAGGACAGGGGGGTTACCTACGAGCAGTACTTC. Encoded protein: CSARDLEDRGVTYEQYF.

This clonotype was counted once. The chain has TRBV12-3 or TRBV12-4 and TRBJ1-1; D ambiguous. Trimming removed 8 bases from V and 7 bases from J, with 23 bases in between. The CDR3 sequence is 15 residues long. The chain's CDR3 is CASPPSLATELEAFF. The CDR3 coding sequence is TGTGCCAGCCCACCTTCTTTAGCAACGGAGCTTGAAGCTTTCTTT.

This clonotype was seen many times. This sequence joins TRBV29-1 and TRBJ2-1; the match to TRBD1 covers 7 bases. CDR3 size: 12 residues. Germline-derived CDR1 and CDR2 are SQVTM and ANQGSEA. V shed 2 bases, J shed 11 bases, and the junction held 6 bases outside the gene matches. In nucleotides, the CDR3 is TGCAGCGTTGAACCCGGGACAGTTAAGCAGTTCTTC. Translated, it gives CSVEPGTVKQFF.

The V call is TRBV6-8, the J call TRBJ1-1; 7 bases fit TRBD1. V lost 5 bases to trimming and J lost 1 base; unmatched junction nucleotides: 7. The CDR3 is 15 amino acids. Germline V gene lookup returns CDR1 MNHGY and CDR2 SAAAGT. In DNA, the CDR3 is TGTGCCAGCAGTCCGGCGGGACAGTCGAACACTGAAGCTTTCTTT. Its translation: CASSPAGQSNTEAFF.

This clonotype was observed many times. The chain combines TRBV5-1 with TRBJ2-3, with 8 bases that match TRBD2. Unmatched junction bases numbered 6, after V lost 6 bases and J lost 6 bases. The CDR3 totals 13 residues. Germline V lookup: CDR1 SGHRS, CDR2 YFSETQ. The CDR3, as DNA: TGCGCCAGCACGGCGGGAGGAGGGGATACGCAGTATTTT. It encodes CASTAGGGDTQYF.

This clonotype was counted only a few times. The CDR3 region is CASSLVIGGDYNEQFF. CDR3 bases: TGTGCCAGCAGCTTAGTAATCGGGGGGGATTACAATGAGCAGTTCTTC. V gene TRBV13 combines with J gene TRBJ2-1; 8 positions agree with TRBD2. CDR3 length: 16 residues. With V trimmed by 1 base and J by 4 bases, 6 bases remained unmatched. The germline CDR1 and CDR2 sequences are PRHDT and FYEKMQ (reference sequence).

There are many counts of this clonotype. This chain links TRBV7-2 with TRBJ2-5; 7 nucleotides align to TRBD1. This CDR3 spans 14 amino acids. Per germline, CDR1 SGHTA and CDR2 FQGNSA. The J segment lost 4 bases and the V segment lost 5 bases, leaving 7 bases of the junction unmatched. In DNA form, the CDR3 reads TGTGCCAGCAGCGAGACAGGGTTCCGAGAGACCCAGTACTTC. It specifies CASSETGFRETQYF.

The J gene is TRBJ2-3, the V gene TRBV28; the D is unclear. Germline V gene sequence: CDR1 MDHEN, CDR2 SYDVKM. The length of the CDR3 is 12 residues. V lost 5 bases and J 8 bases, leaving 11 bases between the germline ends. CDR3 coding DNA: TGTGCCAGCAGTCCACCCACTCTTACGCAGTATTTT. Translated, it gives CASSPPTLTQYF.